Sequencing of this T cell receptor (beta chain) was carried out in a study of blood T cell repertoires in COVID-19. As for the study in general: The United States, Italy and Spain supplied acute and convalescent COVID-19 samples. Sample material is recorded as cDNA or gDNA derived from T cells, B-cell-depleted T cells, or PBMCs.

This CDR3 has 13 residues. Germline assignment: CDR1 LNHDA and CDR2 SQIVND (reference sequence). V lost 0 bases, J lost 5 bases, and 7 bases lay in between. Method: immunoSEQ multiplex PCR; TCRdb's copy keeps in-frame clones and lacks some. The table shows fewer than 300,000 clones, with around nine tenths occurring only once. The receptor was isolated from a man aged 35-49 years who had recovered from COVID-19. Sequenced input: peripheral blood. This chain joins TRBV19 and TRBJ1-2; D is unresolved. CDR3 region: CASSIDRRYGYTF. In DNA, the CDR3 is TGTGCCAGTAGTATAGACAGGAGGTATGGCTACACCTTC.